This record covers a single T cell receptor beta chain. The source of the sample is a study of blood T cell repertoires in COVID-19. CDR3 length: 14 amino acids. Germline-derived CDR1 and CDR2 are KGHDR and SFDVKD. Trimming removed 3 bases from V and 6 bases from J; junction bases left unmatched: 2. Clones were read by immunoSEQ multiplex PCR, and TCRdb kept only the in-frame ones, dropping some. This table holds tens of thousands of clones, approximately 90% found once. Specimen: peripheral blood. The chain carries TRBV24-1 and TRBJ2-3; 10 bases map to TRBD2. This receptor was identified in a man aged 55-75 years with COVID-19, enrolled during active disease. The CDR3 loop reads CATSDSGRGDTQYF. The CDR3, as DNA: TGTGCCACCAGTGATAGCGGGAGGGGCGATACGCAGTATTTT.